Detailed here is one TCR beta chain. This clonotype was counted only a few times. Its binding antigen is unknown. The record has no base qualities; no much larger clone is one base away. Data came from an Illumina NovaSeq 6000. cDNA libraries for TCRalpha and TCRbeta were prepared by 5'RACE using constant-segment primers, with sample barcodes and unique molecular identifiers added. Trizol reagent was used to extract RNA from every sample. The libraries were amplified in two PCR steps, and the second step added a second sample barcode and Illumina TruSeq adapters. Sequencing of libraries was performed on an Illumina NovaSeq with 2 x 150 bp paired-end reads. Regarding the original processing steps: With migec v1.2.7, reads were demultiplexed and then collapsed into UMI-guided consensus sequences. With mixcr v2.1.11, UMI consensuses were aligned to TRA and TRB V and J templates and assembled into clonotypes. Clonotypes were classified as expanded or contracted when called significant by both edgeR and NoisET, with noise models trained on biological replicates. For edgeR calls, a false discovery rate-adjusted p below 0.01 and a log2 fold-change threshold of 1 were applied. As an exploratory analysis of dynamics, max-normalized trajectories of the 1000 most abundant clonotypes were examined with PCA combined with hierarchical clustering. Separately sequenced CD4+ and CD8+ repertoires were used to assign a CD4 or CD8 phenotype to each responding clone. TCRdb reprocessed the public reads (quality trimming at Q25 with fastp, clone calling with MiXCR) and kept in-frame beta chains. Rows are unified per CDR3 protein, each entry keeping the most common DNA and genes. It is TCRdb's table, rather than the study itself, that gives the V and J calls and clone size. In all, the sample holds 300,000 to 400,000 distinct CDR3 sequences, and 25% to 30% of those were seen once. In total, the top ten clones hold roughly 14% of the sample.

Reading from cysteine to phenylalanine, the CDR3 counts 17 amino acids. The kept DNA is CDR3 alone, 51 bases in frame from the first base. Trimming at the junction amounts to 3 bases on V and 2 bases on J, and the germline ends lie 17 bases apart. CDR1 KGHDR and CDR2 SFDVKD are derived from the germline V gene. These data are taken from a study of T-cell memory formation after mild COVID-19 (dated by TCRdb to about 2021). In the study overall: TCR sequence clusters from the two donors were largely donor specific. Longitudinal TCRalpha and TCRbeta repertoire sequencing tracked T-cell clones expanding and contracting after mild COVID-19 in a couple of donors. The cohort comprised two young, previously healthy adult volunteers, one female and one male.

Broader findings and caveats from the paper: Contracting CD4+ clones appeared mostly in the CM and EM memory subsets, whereas CD8+ clones were enriched in EMRA. Clones contracting from day 15 to 85 had balanced CD4/CD8 phenotypes, while a second wave expanding from day 15 to 37 was biased towards CD4+. Whether the second-wave clones peaking on day 37 were SARS-CoV-2 specific was not confirmed. The study included only a couple of mild cases, and larger cohorts that include severe cases with pre-infection samples were judged to be necessary. Some responding clones were detected in pre-infection memory, which suggested that pre-existing cross-reactive memory T cells had joined the SARS-CoV-2 response.

Ficoll-Paque density gradient centrifugation was used to isolate PBMCs. This chain is built from TRBV24-1 and TRBJ2-3; 6 matching bases give a weak D call of TRBD2. The sequenced sample was PBMCs or a T cell subset sorted from them (not recorded which). The receptor was isolated from an adult woman who had mild COVID-19 (a few samples of this study predate the infection). The sample titles of this study are shuffled in the database, so cell type and time point are left out; the donor was told from shared clones. The DNA sequence reads TGTGCCACCAGTGATCCTACACTTGGCGGGGACACAGATACGCAGTATTTT. Translated, it gives CATSDPTLGGDTDTQYF.